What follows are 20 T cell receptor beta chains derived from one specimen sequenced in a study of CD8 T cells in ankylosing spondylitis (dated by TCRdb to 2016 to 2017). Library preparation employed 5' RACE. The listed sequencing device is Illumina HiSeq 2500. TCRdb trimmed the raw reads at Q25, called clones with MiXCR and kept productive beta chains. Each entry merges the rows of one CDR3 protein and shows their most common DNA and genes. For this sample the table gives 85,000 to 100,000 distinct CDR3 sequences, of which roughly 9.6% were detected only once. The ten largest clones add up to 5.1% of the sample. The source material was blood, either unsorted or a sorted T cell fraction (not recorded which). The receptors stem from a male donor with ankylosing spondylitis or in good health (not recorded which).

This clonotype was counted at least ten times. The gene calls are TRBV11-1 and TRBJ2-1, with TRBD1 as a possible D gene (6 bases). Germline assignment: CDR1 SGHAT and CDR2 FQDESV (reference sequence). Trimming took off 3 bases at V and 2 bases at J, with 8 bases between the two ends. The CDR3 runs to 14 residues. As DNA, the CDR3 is TGTGCCAGCAGCTTCAGGGGTACCTACAATGAGCAGTTCTTC. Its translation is CASSFRGTYNEQFF.

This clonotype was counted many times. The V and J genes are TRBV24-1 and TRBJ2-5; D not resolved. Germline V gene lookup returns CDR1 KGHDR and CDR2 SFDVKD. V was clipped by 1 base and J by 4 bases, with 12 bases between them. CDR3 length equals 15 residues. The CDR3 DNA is TGTGCCACCAGTGATTTAGGAGCTCGAGGAGAGACCCAGTACTTC. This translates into CATSDLGARGETQYF.

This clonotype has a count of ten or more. In DNA form, the CDR3 reads TGTGCCACCAGTGATTTGGTCGGAGTCCACACAGATACGCAGTATTTT. It specifies CATSDLVGVHTDTQYF. The V call is TRBV24-1, the J call TRBJ2-3; no clear D gene. V was cut by 0 bases and J by 2 bases, with 11 bases left in between. Germline V gene sequence: CDR1 KGHDR, CDR2 SFDVKD. This CDR3 spans 16 amino acids.

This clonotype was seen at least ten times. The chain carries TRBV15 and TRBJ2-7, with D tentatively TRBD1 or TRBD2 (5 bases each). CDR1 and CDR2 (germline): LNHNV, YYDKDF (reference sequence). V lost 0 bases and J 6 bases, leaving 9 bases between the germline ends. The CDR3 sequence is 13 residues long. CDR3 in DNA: TGTGCCACCAGCAGAGACGCTGGGGGCGAGCAGTACTTC. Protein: CATSRDAGGEQYF.

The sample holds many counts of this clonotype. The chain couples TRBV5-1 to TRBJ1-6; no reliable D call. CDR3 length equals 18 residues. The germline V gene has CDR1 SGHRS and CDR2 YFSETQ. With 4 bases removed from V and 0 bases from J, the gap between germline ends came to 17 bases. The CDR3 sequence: CASSIPDGDSSYNSPLHF. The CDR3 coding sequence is TGCGCCAGCAGCATCCCCGACGGAGATAGCTCCTATAATTCACCCCTCCACTTT. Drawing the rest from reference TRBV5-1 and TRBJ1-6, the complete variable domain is KAGVTQTPRYLIKTRGQQVTLSCSPISGHRSVSWYQQTPGQGLQFLFEYFSETQRNKGNFPGRFSGRQFSNSRSEMNVSTLELGDSALYLCASSIPDGDSSYNSPLHFGNGTRLTVT.

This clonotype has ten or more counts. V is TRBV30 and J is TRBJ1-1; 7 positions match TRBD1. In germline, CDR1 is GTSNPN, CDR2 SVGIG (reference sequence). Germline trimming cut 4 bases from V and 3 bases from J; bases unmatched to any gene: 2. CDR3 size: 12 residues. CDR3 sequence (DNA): TGTGCCTGGACCAGGGGGGACACTGAAGCTTTCTTT. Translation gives CAWTRGDTEAFF.

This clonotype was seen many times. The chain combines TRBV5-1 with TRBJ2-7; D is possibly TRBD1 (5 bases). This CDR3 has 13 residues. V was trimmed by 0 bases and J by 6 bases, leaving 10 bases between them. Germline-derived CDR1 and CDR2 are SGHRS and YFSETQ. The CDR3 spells CASSLAEQAEQYF. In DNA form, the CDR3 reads TGCGCCAGCAGCTTGGCCGAACAGGCCGAGCAGTACTTC.

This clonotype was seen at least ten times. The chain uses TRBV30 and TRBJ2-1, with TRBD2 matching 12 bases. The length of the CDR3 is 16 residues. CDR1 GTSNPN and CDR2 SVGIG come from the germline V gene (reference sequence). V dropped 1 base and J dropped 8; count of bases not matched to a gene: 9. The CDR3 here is CAWSGGLAGPGHEQFF. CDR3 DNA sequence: TGTGCCTGGAGTGGCGGACTAGCGGGGCCTGGGCATGAGCAGTTCTTC.

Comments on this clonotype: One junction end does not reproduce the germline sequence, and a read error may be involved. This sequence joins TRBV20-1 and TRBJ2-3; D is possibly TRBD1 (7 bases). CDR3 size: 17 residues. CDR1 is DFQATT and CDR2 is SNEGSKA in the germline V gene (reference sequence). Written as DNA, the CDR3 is TGCTGTGCTACCTTCGGCAAGTGGCAGGGGGAGGCAGATACGCAGTATTTT. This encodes CCATFGKWQGEADTQYF.

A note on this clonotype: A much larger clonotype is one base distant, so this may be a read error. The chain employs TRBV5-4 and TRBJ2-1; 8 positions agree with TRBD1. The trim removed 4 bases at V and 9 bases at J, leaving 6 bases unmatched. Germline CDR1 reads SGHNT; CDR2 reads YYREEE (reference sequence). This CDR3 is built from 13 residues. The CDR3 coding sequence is TGTGCCAGCAGCGTGTCAGGGGGCACTGAGCAGTTCTTC. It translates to CASSVSGGTEQFF.

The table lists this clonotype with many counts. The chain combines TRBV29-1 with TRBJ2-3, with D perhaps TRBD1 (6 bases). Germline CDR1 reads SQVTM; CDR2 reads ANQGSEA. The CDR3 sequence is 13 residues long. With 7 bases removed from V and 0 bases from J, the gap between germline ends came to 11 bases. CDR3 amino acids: CSGGGPSTDTQYF. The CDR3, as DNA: TGCAGCGGAGGGGGACCTAGCACAGATACGCAGTATTTT.

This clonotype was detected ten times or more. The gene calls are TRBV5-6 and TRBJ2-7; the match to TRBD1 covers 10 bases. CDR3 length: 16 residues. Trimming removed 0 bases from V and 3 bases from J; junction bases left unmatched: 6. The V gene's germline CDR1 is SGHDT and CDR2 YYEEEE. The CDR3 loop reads CASSLVGGTGDYEQYF. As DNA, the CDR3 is TGTGCCAGCAGCTTGGTTGGCGGGACAGGGGACTACGAGCAGTACTTC.

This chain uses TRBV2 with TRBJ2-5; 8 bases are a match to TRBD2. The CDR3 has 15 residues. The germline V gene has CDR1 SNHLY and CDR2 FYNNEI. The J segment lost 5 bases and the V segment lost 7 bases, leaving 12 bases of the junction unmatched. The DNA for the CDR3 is TGTGCCAGCAAACCGCGCACTAGCGGAGCGGAGACCCAGTACTTC. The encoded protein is CASKPRTSGAETQYF.

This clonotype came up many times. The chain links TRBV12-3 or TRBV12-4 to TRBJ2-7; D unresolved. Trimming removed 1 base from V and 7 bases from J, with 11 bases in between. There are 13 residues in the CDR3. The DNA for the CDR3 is TGTGCCAGCAGTTTAGACCGCGTTAGGGAGCAGTACTTC. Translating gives CASSLDRVREQYF.

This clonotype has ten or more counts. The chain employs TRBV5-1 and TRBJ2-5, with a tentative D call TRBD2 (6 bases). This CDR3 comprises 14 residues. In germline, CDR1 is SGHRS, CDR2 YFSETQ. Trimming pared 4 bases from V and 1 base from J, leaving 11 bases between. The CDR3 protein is CASSTGTGQETQYF. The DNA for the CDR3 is TGCGCCAGCAGCACCGGGACTGGCCAAGAGACCCAGTACTTC.

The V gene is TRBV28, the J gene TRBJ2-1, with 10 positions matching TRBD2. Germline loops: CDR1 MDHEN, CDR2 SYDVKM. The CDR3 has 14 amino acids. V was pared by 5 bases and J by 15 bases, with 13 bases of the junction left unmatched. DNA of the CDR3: TGTGCCAGCAGTCTGCAGCGGGGGGGCATTTCCCCGTTCTTC. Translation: CASSLQRGGISPFF. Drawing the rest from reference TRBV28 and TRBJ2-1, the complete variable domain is DVKVTQSSRYLVKRTGEKVFLECVQDMDHENMFWYRQDPGLGLRLIYFSYDVKMKEKGDIPEGYSVSREKKERFSLILESASTNQTSMYLCASSLQRGGISPFFGPGTRLTVL.

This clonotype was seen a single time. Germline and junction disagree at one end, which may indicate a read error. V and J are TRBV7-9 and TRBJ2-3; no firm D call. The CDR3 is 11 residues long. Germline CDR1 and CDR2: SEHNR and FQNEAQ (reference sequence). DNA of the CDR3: TGTGCCAGCGGCCTGGCGGATATGCAGTATTTT. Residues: CASGLADMQYF.

CDR3 in amino acids: CASSQPGTWSLNTEAFF. Written as DNA, the CDR3 is TGTGCCAGCAGCCAGCCGGGAACCTGGTCACTGAACACTGAAGCTTTCTTT. This chain links TRBV3-1 with TRBJ1-1; D is uncertain. The CDR3 totals 17 residues. Germline CDR1 reads LGHDT; CDR2 reads YNNKEL (reference sequence). V lost 3 bases and J 0 bases, leaving 17 bases between the germline ends.

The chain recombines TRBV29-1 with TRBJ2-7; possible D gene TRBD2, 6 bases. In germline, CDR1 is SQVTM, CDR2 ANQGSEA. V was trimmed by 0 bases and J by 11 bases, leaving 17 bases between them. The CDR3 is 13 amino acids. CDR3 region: CSVEDPWRVWEYF. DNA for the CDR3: TGCAGCGTTGAAGATCCATGGAGGGTATGGGAGTACTTC.

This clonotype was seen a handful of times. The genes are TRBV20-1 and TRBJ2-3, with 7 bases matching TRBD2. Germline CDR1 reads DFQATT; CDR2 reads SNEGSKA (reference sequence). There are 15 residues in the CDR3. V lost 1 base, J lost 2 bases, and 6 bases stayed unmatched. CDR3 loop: CSARGLAAITDTQYF. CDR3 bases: TGCAGTGCTAGAGGGCTAGCGGCGATCACAGATACGCAGTATTTT.